This TCR beta chain was retrieved from a study of T cells in localized non-small cell lung cancer. Trimming removed 0 bases at V and 10 bases at J, with 16 bases between. The CDR3 contains 14 residues. Germline loops: CDR1 SGHKS, CDR2 YYEKEE (reference sequence). Data came from immunoSEQ multiplex PCR; TCRdb stores just in-frame clones and leaves some out. The sample lists 40,000 to 50,000 clones; around 86% were seen once. The chain carries TRBV5-5 and TRBJ1-1; perhaps TRBD1 as D (6 bases). Source: peripheral blood, taken before any cancer treatment. This clonotype originated in a woman aged 18-55 years with stage III lung adenocarcinoma. The CDR3 DNA reads as TGTGCCAGCAGCTTGGAATGGGGGGCGGAGGTAGCTTTCTTT. Translating it yields CASSLEWGAEVAFF. Full variable domain (outside the CDR3, taken from reference TRBV5-5 and TRBJ1-1): DAGVTQSPTHLIKTRGQQVTLRCSPISGHKSVSWYQQVLGQGPQFIFQYYEKEERGRGNFPDRFSARQFPNYSSELNVNALLLGDSALYLCASSLEWGAEVAFFGQGTRLTVV.